This T cell receptor (beta chain) was observed in a study of control samples from healthy donors and cancer patients. The data were produced by immunoSEQ multiplex PCR, yet TCRdb's version contains in-frame clones alone and is incomplete. The listing contains under 200,000 clones. In germline, CDR1 is SGHRS, CDR2 YFSETQ. Between the trimmed V and J ends, which lost 7 bases and 2 bases, there was a span of 15 bases. The CDR3 totals 14 residues. The V call is TRBV5-1, the J call TRBJ2-5, with D perhaps being TRBD1 or TRBD2 (5 bases each). The specimen sequenced was blood. This clonotype was sampled from a woman younger than 45 in good health. The DNA of the CDR3 is TGCGCCAGCGGACTCGGGACCATACAAGAGACCCAGTACTTC. It encodes CASGLGTIQETQYF.